The source of this T cell receptor (beta chain) is a study of blood T cells in healthy people across ages. PCR was performed a second time for about 7 to 11 cycles using a sample-barcoded 5' primer and a J-beta primer mix. TCRdb re-analysed the 5' RACE reads in MiXCR, keeping a single row per CDR3 protein. The table includes 700,000 to 950,000 distinct CDR3 sequences, 58% detected once. The TCR comes from a man between 25 and 39 years old in good health. The specimen sequenced was blood.

This CDR3 is CASSQDFGGLAGLRGEQFF. The CDR3 nucleotides are TGCGCCAGCAGCCAAGATTTTGGGGGGCTAGCGGGGCTCCGTGGTGAGCAGTTCTTC. The rearrangement uses TRBV4-3 and TRBJ2-1, with 9 nucleotides matching TRBD2. This CDR3 has 19 residues. V lost 0 bases and J lost 9; bases outside the gene matches: 18. Germline values: CDR1 LGHNA, CDR2 YSLEER.